What follows are 4 T cell receptor beta chains derived from one specimen sequenced in a study of CD8+CD57+ T cells in acquired aplastic anemia. In patients chosen for sequencing, flow cytometry had shown CD8+CD57+ cell expansion. The use of genomic DNA as template underpinned the TCR beta VDJ and CDR3 profiling. A single record per CDR3 protein comes from TCRdb applying MiXCR to the reads. The sample holds around 150,000 distinct CDR3 sequences, more than 40% seen once. Sequencing was done on a sample of sorted CD4+, CD8+, or CD8+CD57+ T cells (not recorded which) from PBMCs. These receptors all stem from a human donor with aplastic anemia.

Worth noting for this clonotype: One end of the junction varies from germline; a read error may be responsible. The rearrangement links TRBV20-1 to TRBJ2-6; either TRBD1 or TRBD2 may fit D (6 bases each). This CDR3 has 11 amino acids. In germline, CDR1 is DFQATT, CDR2 SNEGSKA (reference sequence). CDR3 sequence reads: CSSEGGNVLTF. In DNA form, the CDR3 reads TGCAGCTCCGAGGGGGGCAACGTCCTGACTTTC.

This chain links TRBV7-9 with TRBJ1-1; tentatively, D is TRBD1 (6 bases). The CDR3 extends over 15 amino acids. The V end lost 2 bases, the J end lost 0 bases, and 10 bases lay between the germline ends. The germline CDR1 and CDR2 sequences are SEHNR and FQNEAQ (reference sequence). CDR3 region: CASSLNTGMNTEAFF. The CDR3 DNA reads TGTGCCAGCAGCTTAAACACAGGGATGAACACTGAAGCTTTCTTT.

V is TRBV29-1 and J is TRBJ2-7; D is perhaps TRBD2 (6 bases). The length of the CDR3 is 13 residues. Germline CDR1 SQVTM, CDR2 ANQGSEA. V shed 4 bases and J shed 5 bases, with 15 bases lying between them. The CDR3 region is CSVVDGRRDEQYF. The DNA for the CDR3 is TGCAGCGTTGTTGATGGGAGGAGGGACGAGCAGTACTTC.

J is TRBJ1-1 and V is TRBV2, with 12 positions matching TRBD1. Per the germline V gene, CDR1 is SNHLY and CDR2 is FYNNEI. J lost 4 bases, V lost 9 bases, and 3 bases had no gene match. CDR3 length: 13 amino acids. CDR3 sequence: CARGGQGATEAFF. In DNA form, the CDR3 reads TGTGCCAGAGGGGGACAGGGGGCCACTGAAGCTTTCTTT.